Listed below are T cell receptor beta chains from one sample, sequenced in a study of graft-versus-host responses after intestinal transplantation. Profiled with immunoSEQ multiplex PCR; TCRdb holds only in-frame clones, not every one. Among about 71,000 clones listed, roughly 87% were seen once. No antigen has been assigned to these receptors. The material was unstimulated CD8+ T cells sorted from spleen or lymph node cells, obtained before intestinal transplant. The receptors stem from a human donor who received an intestinal transplant. CDR3s include the opening cysteine and the closing phenylalanine or tryptophan. The order of the fields is clone size, J gene, D gene, V gene, CDR3 protein, CDR3 DNA. The D gene is left open where the match is weak. The size of a clone is reported for some rows only, either as once, few or many, or as a class for expanded clones.

size: NA; J: TRBJ2-5; D: NA; V: TRBV9; CDR3: CASSVESEETQYF; DNA: TGTGCCAGCAGCGTAGAATCCGAAGAGACCCAGTACTTC
size: NA; J: TRBJ2-2; D: NA; V: TRBV6-5; CDR3: CASSPISVFTGELFF; DNA: TGTGCCAGCAGCCCCATTAGCGTGTTCACCGGGGAGCTGTTTTTT
size: NA; J: TRBJ2-1; D: NA; V: TRBV7-8; CDR3: CASSLSWGTGPNNEQFF; DNA: TGTGCCAGCAGCCTTAGCTGGGGAACAGGACCCAACAATGAGCAGTTCTTC
size: NA; J: TRBJ2-3; D: TRBD1; V: TRBV7-3; CDR3: CASSPGQGTDTQYF; DNA: TGTGCCAGCAGCCCGGGACAGGGAACAGATACGCAGTATTTT
size: NA; J: TRBJ1-1; D: TRBD1; V: TRBV19; CDR3: CASRKTGTGGIRTEAFF; DNA: TGTGCCAGTCGCAAAACTGGGACAGGGGGCATTAGGACTGAAGCTTTCTTT
size: NA; J: TRBJ1-2; D: TRBD1; V: TRBV13; CDR3: CASSLTGDGYTF; DNA: TGTGCCAGCAGCTTGACAGGGGACGGCTACACCTTC
size: NA; J: TRBJ1-1; D: NA; V: TRBV7-6; CDR3: CASSSTSTEAFF; DNA: TGTGCCAGCAGCTCAACCAGCACTGAAGCTTTCTTT
size: NA; J: TRBJ1-1; D: NA; V: TRBV4-2; CDR3: CASSQGTYEAFF; DNA: TGTGCCAGCAGCCAAGGGACATATGAAGCTTTCTTT
size: NA; J: TRBJ2-7; D: TRBD1; V: TRBV27; CDR3: CAIRAGQGSYEQYF; DNA: TGTGCCATCCGGGCGGGACAGGGTTCCTACGAGCAGTACTTC
size: NA; J: TRBJ1-2; D: TRBD1; V: TRBV27; CDR3: CASSRDRAYGYTF; DNA: TGTGCCAGCAGTCGCGACAGGGCCTATGGCTACACCTTC
size: once; J: TRBJ1-1; D: NA; V: TRBV7-9; CDR3: CASSLPAGMNTEAFF; DNA: TGTGCCAGCAGCTTACCCGCCGGTATGAACACTGAAGCTTTCTTT
size: NA; J: TRBJ2-1; D: NA; V: TRBV6-5; CDR3: CASSYSKGEQFF; DNA: TGTGCCAGCAGTTACTCGAAGGGGGAGCAGTTCTTC
size: NA; J: TRBJ1-2; D: NA; V: TRBV7-9; CDR3: CASSPKNQIPTGGYTF; DNA: TGTGCCAGCAGCCCAAAAAACCAAATCCCGACGGGAGGCTACACCTTC
size: NA; J: TRBJ2-7; D: TRBD2; V: TRBV9; CDR3: CASSVEWGLAGEQYF; DNA: TGTGCCAGCAGCGTAGAATGGGGACTAGCAGGCGAGCAGTACTTC
size: NA; J: TRBJ2-3; D: TRBD2; V: TRBV7-3; CDR3: CASSGGAGDTQYF; DNA: TGTGCCAGCTCGGGGGGGGCCGGTGATACGCAGTATTTT